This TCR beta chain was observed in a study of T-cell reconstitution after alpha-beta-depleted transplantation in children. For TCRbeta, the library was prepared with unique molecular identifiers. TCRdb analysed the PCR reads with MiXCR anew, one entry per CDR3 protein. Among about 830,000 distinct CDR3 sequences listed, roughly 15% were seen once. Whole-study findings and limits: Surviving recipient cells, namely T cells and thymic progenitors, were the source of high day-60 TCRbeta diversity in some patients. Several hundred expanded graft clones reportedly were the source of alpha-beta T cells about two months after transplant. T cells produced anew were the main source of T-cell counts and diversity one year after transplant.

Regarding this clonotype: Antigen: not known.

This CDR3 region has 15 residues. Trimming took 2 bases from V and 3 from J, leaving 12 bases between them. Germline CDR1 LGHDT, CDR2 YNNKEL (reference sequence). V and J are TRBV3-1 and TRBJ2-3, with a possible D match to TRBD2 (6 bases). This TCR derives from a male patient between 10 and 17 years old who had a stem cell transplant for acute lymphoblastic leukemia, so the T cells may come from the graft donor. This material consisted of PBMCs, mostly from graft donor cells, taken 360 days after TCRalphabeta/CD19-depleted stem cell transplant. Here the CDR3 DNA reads TGTGCCAGCAGCCAATTGGGAGGAGGTACAGATACGCAGTATTTT. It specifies CASSQLGGGTDTQYF.